This entry lists 27 T cell receptor beta chains sequenced from one sample in a study of T-cell reconstitution after alpha-beta-depleted transplantation in children. The TCRbeta library incorporated unique molecular identifiers. TCRdb fed the PCR reads into MiXCR, producing one record per CDR3 protein. The data contain about 540,000 distinct CDR3 sequences, around 20% of them singletons. The starting material was PBMCs from the stem cell graft donor, obtained from the stem cell graft. The receptors come from a human donor who donated a stem cell graft to a child with acute lymphoblastic leukemia.

Points on this clonotype: One end of the junction does not line up with germline, which may come from a read error. The chain couples TRBV12-3 or TRBV12-4 to TRBJ1-1, with TRBD1 matching over 7 bases. The CDR3 runs to 14 residues. The CDR3 region is CARSHRTGNTEAFF. CDR3 nucleotide sequence: TGTGCCCGCAGCCATCGGACAGGGAACACTGAAGCTTTCTTT.

The table lists this clonotype with a few counts. The chain combines TRBV6-1 with TRBJ2-1, with 10 positions matching TRBD2. With 9 bases clipped from V and 8 bases from J, the junction kept 7 bases outside the gene matches. The V gene's germline CDR1 is MNHNS and CDR2 SASEGT. There are 13 residues in the CDR3. In DNA, the CDR3 is TGTGCCAGTCCGGCTAGCGGGAGCTATGAGCAGTTCTTC. Its protein is CASPASGSYEQFF.

This clonotype was seen only a few times. The gene calls are TRBV5-6 and TRBJ2-2, with D perhaps TRBD2 (5 bases). The CDR3 sequence is 16 residues long. V was cut by 1 base and J by 5 bases, with 15 bases left in between. Germline CDR1 and CDR2: SGHDT and YYEEEE. CDR3 loop: CASSLRASPYTGELFF. For the CDR3, the DNA is TGTGCCAGCAGCTTGAGGGCTAGCCCATATACCGGGGAGCTGTTTTTT.

In this sample, this clonotype turned up a few times. The V gene is TRBV5-5, the J gene TRBJ2-1, with D perhaps TRBD1 (6 bases). The germline gives CDR1 SGHKS, CDR2 YYEKEE (reference sequence). Trimming removed 2 bases from V and 8 bases from J, with 23 bases in between. The CDR3 has 17 residues. The CDR3 DNA is TGTGCCAGCAGCTTATCTTTAGGGCAGGGGTCCCCTGATGAGCAGTTCTTC. It is translated as CASSLSLGQGSPDEQFF.

V and J are TRBV12-3 or TRBV12-4 and TRBJ1-5, with TRBD1 as a possible D gene (5 bases). The CDR3 contains 16 residues. V was cut by 4 bases and J by 1 base, with 14 bases left in between. CDR3 amino acids: CASSSRGASSNQPQHF. The CDR3, as DNA: TGTGCCAGCAGTTCCCGAGGGGCGAGCAGCAATCAGCCCCAGCATTTT.

This chain links TRBV29-1 with TRBJ2-1; 7 nucleotides line up with TRBD2. The CDR3 runs 14 residues. Germline lookup yields CDR1 SQVTM and CDR2 ANQGSEA. J lost 7 bases, V lost 6 bases, and 12 bases had no gene match. The CDR3 DNA sequence: TGCAGCGTGGGAAAGGGTGGGCGGGGGAATGAGCAGTTCTTC. It codes for CSVGKGGRGNEQFF.

The rearrangement links TRBV2 to TRBJ2-1, with no clear D. Between the trimmed V and J ends, which lost 3 bases and 8 bases, there was a span of 5 bases. From germline, CDR1 is SNHLY and CDR2 FYNNEI. The CDR3 covers 11 residues. The CDR3 region has the DNA TGTGCCAGCAGTGACTGGGATGAGCAGTTCTTC. The encoded protein is CASSDWDEQFF. The variable domain in full, with the rest retrieved from reference TRBV2 and TRBJ2-1, is EPEVTQTPSHQVTQMGQEVILRCVPISNHLYFYWYRQILGQKVEFLVSFYNNEISEKSEIFDDQFSVERPDGSNFTLKIRSTKLEDSAMYFCASSDWDEQFFGPGTRLTVL.

In this sample, this clonotype turned up once. V gene TRBV7-9 combines with J gene TRBJ2-3; D remains unclear. The CDR3 is made up of 14 amino acids. Germline V lookup: CDR1 SEHNR, CDR2 FQNEAQ (reference sequence). V was shortened by 7 bases and J by 0 bases, with 11 bases between the two germline ends. The CDR3 region is CASNADQSTDTQYF. The CDR3 nucleotides read TGTGCCAGCAATGCGGACCAGAGCACAGATACGCAGTATTTT.

The gene calls are TRBV4-1 and TRBJ2-2; D is perhaps TRBD2 (5 bases). Germline loops: CDR1 MGHRA, CDR2 YSYEKL. The CDR3 is 21 residues long. The V and J ends lost 1 base and 2 bases respectively, with 26 bases between them. CDR3 in amino acids: CASSQGRLQEGAGGNTGELFF. Here the CDR3 DNA reads TGCGCCAGCAGCCAAGGAAGGTTGCAGGAAGGAGCCGGAGGAAACACCGGGGAGCTGTTTTTT.

This clonotype was detected only a few times. V is TRBV6-2 or TRBV6-3 and J is TRBJ1-1, with TRBD1 as a possible D gene (5 bases). V lost 5 bases and J lost 0, with 10 bases in between. The V gene's germline CDR1 is MNHEY and CDR2 SVGEGT. The CDR3 contains 14 residues. The CDR3 loop reads CASSRGLVNTEAFF. The CDR3 bases are TGTGCCAGCAGTCGGGGACTGGTGAACACTGAAGCTTTCTTT.

This clonotype was detected only a few times. This rearrangement joins TRBV18 to TRBJ1-4; D ambiguous. Trimming cost V 3 bases and J 8 bases, with 16 bases left between them. The CDR3 has 15 residues. Per germline, CDR1 KGHSH and CDR2 LQKENI. The CDR3 DNA is TGTGCCAGCTCACCTATGACTCCTCAGTGGGAAAAACTGTTTTTT. Its protein is CASSPMTPQWEKLFF.

This clonotype was counted a few times. This chain uses TRBV7-8 with TRBJ2-1, with 7 bases fitting TRBD2. V lost 4 bases, J lost 3 bases, and 12 bases stayed unmatched. Germline CDR1 and CDR2: SGHVS and FQNEAQ. There are 17 residues in the CDR3. Written as DNA, the CDR3 is TGTGCCAGCAGCTGGGAAGTGGGGGGGAGGCACTACAATGAGCAGTTCTTC. Its protein product is CASSWEVGGRHYNEQFF.

The DNA of the CDR3 is TGTGCCAGCAGCGACCTGGCGGAGCGGGAGGGTAGCACAGATACGCAGTATTTT. It yields the protein CASSDLAEREGSTDTQYF. The chain has TRBV11-1 and TRBJ2-3, with 10 bases that match TRBD2. The germline V gene encodes CDR1 SGHAT and CDR2 FQDESV (reference sequence). This CDR3 region has 18 residues. V lost 5 bases, J lost 0 bases, and 11 bases stayed unmatched.

The CDR3 DNA follows: TGTGCCAGCAGGGAGGGCACTAGCGGGAGTCCCGACGAGCAGTACTTC. Amino acid sequence: CASREGTSGSPDEQYF. The rearrangement joins TRBV27 to TRBJ2-7, with TRBD2 matching 11 bases. J was trimmed by 5 bases and V by 6 bases; bases with no gene match: 12. This CDR3 contains 16 residues. The V gene's germline CDR1 is MNHEY and CDR2 SMNVEV (reference sequence).

This clonotype has only a few counts. V and J are TRBV5-1 and TRBJ2-1; D is unresolved. Germline V CDR1 and CDR2: SGHRS, YFSETQ. This CDR3 region has 15 residues. V was cut by 1 base and J by 7 bases, with 15 bases left in between. In nucleotides, the CDR3 is TGCGCCAGCAGCTTGAGCCTAGAGTCTTGGAATGAGCAGTTCTTC. Encoded protein: CASSLSLESWNEQFF.

This clonotype was seen a few times. The chain combines TRBV12-3 or TRBV12-4 with TRBJ1-2, with 9 positions matching TRBD1. The CDR3 is 16 amino acids. The ends lost 4 bases at V and 4 bases at J; junction bases unmatched: 10. This chain's CDR3 is CASSSRQGGSVYGYTF. CDR3 bases: TGTGCCAGCAGTTCCCGACAGGGGGGCTCGGTCTATGGCTACACCTTC.

This clonotype occurred a few times. V usage is TRBV30 and J usage is TRBJ1-5; TRBD1 is a possible D gene (5 bases). Trimming cost V 0 bases and J 2 bases, with 14 bases left between them. The germline V gene encodes CDR1 GTSNPN and CDR2 SVGIG (reference sequence). The CDR3 runs 16 residues. For the CDR3, the DNA is TGTGCCTGGAGTGTCTCGGGGCGAGGGGGCAATCAGCCCCAGCATTTT. As protein: CAWSVSGRGGNQPQHF.

This clonotype showed up many times. This chain connects TRBV10-3 to TRBJ2-5, with 8 bases aligning to TRBD1. Germline assignment: CDR1 ENHRY and CDR2 SYGVKD. The CDR3 is 17 residues long. Losses at the gene ends were 4 bases for V and 5 bases for J; bases not matched to a gene: 15. The DNA of the CDR3 is TGTGCCATCAGTGGACTGGGACAGGAGGGGAAGGACGAGACCCAGTACTTC. Amino acid sequence: CAISGLGQEGKDETQYF.

This clonotype has just a few counts. The gene calls are TRBV3-1 and TRBJ1-5; D is unclear. The CDR3 totals 14 residues. Trimming removed 0 bases from V and 3 bases from J, with 6 bases in between. In germline, CDR1 is LGHDT, CDR2 YNNKEL (reference sequence). The CDR3 here is CASSQDAVNQPQHF. CDR3 in DNA: TGTGCCAGCAGCCAAGATGCAGTCAATCAGCCCCAGCATTTT.

This clonotype was counted between two and nine times. The V gene is TRBV5-1, the J gene TRBJ1-2; D is unresolved. In germline, CDR1 is SGHRS, CDR2 YFSETQ. Between the trimmed V and J ends, which lost 7 bases and 8 bases, there was a span of 27 bases. The CDR3 totals 16 residues. CDR3 in DNA: TGCGCCAGCGGCGACGAACCGGGGAAGATCACGGAGGGCTACACCTTC. Amino acid sequence: CASGDEPGKITEGYTF.

V and J are TRBV24-1 and TRBJ2-2; D may match TRBD1 or TRBD2 (5 bases each). Germline V gene sequence: CDR1 KGHDR, CDR2 SFDVKD. The CDR3 loop spans 16 amino acids. V lost 1 base to trimming and J lost 1 base, with 9 bases between them. CDR3 sequence reads: CATSDFQGVNTGELFF. In DNA form, the CDR3 reads TGTGCCACCAGTGATTTCCAGGGAGTGAACACCGGGGAGCTGTTTTTT.

The chain combines TRBV3-1 with TRBJ2-1; 7 bases match TRBD2. CDR1 and CDR2 from the germline V gene are LGHDT and YNNKEL (reference sequence). With V trimmed by 1 base and J by 5 bases, 2 bases remained unmatched. The CDR3 extends over 14 amino acids. For the CDR3, the DNA is TGTGCCAGCAGCCAAGGACTAGCCCACAATGAGCAGTTCTTC. Its translation: CASSQGLAHNEQFF.

This clonotype was seen a handful of times. The genes are TRBV18 and TRBJ2-1; D not resolved. V was cut by 5 bases and J by 8 bases, with 10 bases left in between. This CDR3 is 12 amino acids long. The germline V gene encodes CDR1 KGHSH and CDR2 LQKENI. The CDR3 coding sequence is TGTGCCAGCTCAAAGGGTGCGGATGAGCAGTTCTTC. Translated: CASSKGADEQFF.

The rearrangement links TRBV7-2 to TRBJ1-2; D unresolved. The CDR3 length is 13 residues. The germline CDR1 and CDR2 sequences are SGHTA and FQGNSA. Between the trimmed V and J ends, which lost 2 bases and 3 bases, there was a span of 7 bases. The CDR3 is CASSLMRYYGYTF. Here the CDR3 DNA reads TGTGCCAGCAGCTTAATGAGATACTATGGCTACACCTTC. Based on the CDR3 plus reference TRBV7-2 and TRBJ1-2, the full variable domain is GAGVSQSPSNKVTEKGKDVELRCDPISGHTALYWYRQSLGQGLEFLIYFQGNSAPDKSGLPSDRFSAERTGGSVSTLTIQRTQQEDSAVYLCASSLMRYYGYTFGSGTRLTVV.

This sequence joins TRBV19 and TRBJ1-1, with D unclear. The CDR3 loop spans 15 amino acids. Germline lookup yields CDR1 LNHDA and CDR2 SQIVND (reference sequence). The V end was cut by 1 base, the J end by 1 base, with 10 bases between. CDR3 nucleotides: TGTGCCAGTAGTATAGTGGCAGGCGGGAACACTGAAGCTTTCTTT. Protein: CASSIVAGGNTEAFF.

The chain is built from TRBV11-1 and TRBJ2-6, with a tentative D call TRBD1 (6 bases). The CDR3 runs 18 residues. Between the trimmed V and J ends, which lost 5 bases and 2 bases, there was a span of 19 bases. Per germline, CDR1 SGHAT and CDR2 FQDESV (reference sequence). The CDR3 protein is CASSHFRQDRAGANVLTF. CDR3 nucleotide sequence: TGTGCCAGCAGCCACTTCCGACAGGACCGGGCTGGGGCCAACGTCCTGACTTTC.

This clonotype was counted between two and nine times. This chain links TRBV12-3 or TRBV12-4 with TRBJ2-5; 7 bases line up with TRBD1. The CDR3 totals 15 residues. V was clipped by 4 bases and J by 4 bases; unmatched bases: 9. The CDR3 reads CASSSDREGTETQYF. CDR3 DNA: TGTGCCAGCAGTTCTGACAGGGAAGGGACAGAGACCCAGTACTTC.